The rows below give T cell receptor beta chains drawn from one sample of a study of regulatory T cells in long-lasting Graves disease. MiXCR was run by TCRdb on the multiplex PCR reads, yielding one entry per CDR3 protein. The sample shows around 250,000 distinct CDR3 sequences, approximately 18% of them seen only once. This sample was also put to use in a study of T cells in Graves' hyperthyroidism and ophthalmopathy.

The sample here was peripheral blood mononuclear cells (PBMCs), taken at new diagnosis, from a patient treated with antithyroid drugs. Receptor source: a woman aged 25 to 45 with Graves disease. CDR3s include the opening cysteine and the closing phenylalanine or tryptophan.

V gene: TRBV19; J gene: TRBJ2-3; CDR3 protein: CASTPRGFSDTQYF
V gene: TRBV7-2; J gene: TRBJ1-2; CDR3 protein: CASSSFVGGARGYTF
V gene: TRBV7-9; J gene: TRBJ2-1; CDR3 protein: CASSSGPGDEQFF
V gene: TRBV10-3; J gene: TRBJ1-1; CDR3 protein: CAISEWGYTEAFF
V gene: TRBV2; J gene: TRBJ1-1; CDR3 protein: CASKAGQTHAFF
V gene: TRBV3-1; J gene: TRBJ1-5; CDR3 protein: CASSQGQPLRQPQHF
V gene: TRBV20-1; J gene: TRBJ2-5; CDR3 protein: CSARLVAGETQYF
V gene: TRBV7-2; J gene: TRBJ1-1; CDR3 protein: CASSTPGGEWGTEAFF
V gene: TRBV5-1; J gene: TRBJ2-7; CDR3 protein: CASSLGMGRGRVNEQYF
V gene: TRBV6-1; J gene: TRBJ2-2; CDR3 protein: CASKEGYTGELFF
V gene: TRBV20-1; J gene: TRBJ2-7; CDR3 protein: CSASPLYEQYF
V gene: TRBV20-1; J gene: TRBJ2-1; CDR3 protein: CSAHTGTGKGNEQFF
V gene: TRBV3-1; J gene: TRBJ2-7; CDR3 protein: CASSRAGTSGFPVSYEQYF
V gene: TRBV19; J gene: TRBJ1-2; CDR3 protein: CAGSNSVGRAHYGYTF
V gene: TRBV3-1; J gene: TRBJ1-6; CDR3 protein: CASSQNPGHPTYNSPLHF
V gene: TRBV13; J gene: TRBJ1-2; CDR3 protein: CASSRGQGTTDNYGYTF
V gene: TRBV25-1; J gene: TRBJ2-7; CDR3 protein: CASGGMGSYEQYF
V gene: TRBV5-1; J gene: TRBJ2-7; CDR3 protein: CASSHTPGQPYEQYF
V gene: TRBV29-1; J gene: TRBJ2-5; CDR3 protein: CSGEDGLQETQYF
V gene: TRBV4-1; J gene: TRBJ1-3; CDR3 protein: CASSQDPVGGNTIYF
V gene: TRBV5-6; J gene: TRBJ1-1; CDR3 protein: CASSARDRVKAFF
V gene: TRBV7-3; J gene: TRBJ2-7; CDR3 protein: CASSPGQGLGQYF
V gene: TRBV6-1; J gene: TRBJ1-2; CDR3 protein: CASSPTRNANYGYTF
V gene: TRBV5-1; J gene: TRBJ2-7; CDR3 protein: CASSLNRDSYEQYF
V gene: TRBV9; J gene: TRBJ1-2; CDR3 protein: CASSVEDSYGYTF
V gene: TRBV28; J gene: TRBJ2-2; CDR3 protein: CASSSGPRYTGELFF
V gene: TRBV2; J gene: TRBJ1-1; CDR3 protein: CASRDHRGGTEAFF
V gene: TRBV3-1; J gene: TRBJ2-7; CDR3 protein: CASSRVGGATYEQYF
V gene: TRBV19; J gene: TRBJ2-1; CDR3 protein: CASSAGYYEQFF
V gene: TRBV27; J gene: TRBJ2-1; CDR3 protein: CASSLAGYGEQFF
V gene: TRBV2; J gene: TRBJ2-2; CDR3 protein: CASSGTPWGTGELFF
V gene: TRBV6-1; J gene: TRBJ2-1; CDR3 protein: CASSDTWTSGAVANEQFF
V gene: TRBV18; J gene: TRBJ2-2; CDR3 protein: CASSPPSGTTGELLF
V gene: TRBV12-3/TRBV12-4; J gene: TRBJ1-5; CDR3 protein: CASSPTNSNNQPQHF
V gene: TRBV7-9; J gene: TRBJ2-5; CDR3 protein: CASSRRSGQETQYF
V gene: TRBV12-3/TRBV12-4; J gene: TRBJ1-1; CDR3 protein: CASSLYGTEAFF
V gene: TRBV7-9; J gene: TRBJ2-2; CDR3 protein: CASSLPENTGELFF
V gene: TRBV11-2; J gene: TRBJ2-7; CDR3 protein: CASSFNGGPTFEQYF
V gene: TRBV20-1; J gene: TRBJ2-7; CDR3 protein: CSGSGGAGHEQYF
V gene: TRBV20-1; J gene: TRBJ2-1; CDR3 protein: CSARDRAGTSGAQQFF
V gene: TRBV20-1; J gene: TRBJ2-5; CDR3 protein: CSASSGGPQETQYF